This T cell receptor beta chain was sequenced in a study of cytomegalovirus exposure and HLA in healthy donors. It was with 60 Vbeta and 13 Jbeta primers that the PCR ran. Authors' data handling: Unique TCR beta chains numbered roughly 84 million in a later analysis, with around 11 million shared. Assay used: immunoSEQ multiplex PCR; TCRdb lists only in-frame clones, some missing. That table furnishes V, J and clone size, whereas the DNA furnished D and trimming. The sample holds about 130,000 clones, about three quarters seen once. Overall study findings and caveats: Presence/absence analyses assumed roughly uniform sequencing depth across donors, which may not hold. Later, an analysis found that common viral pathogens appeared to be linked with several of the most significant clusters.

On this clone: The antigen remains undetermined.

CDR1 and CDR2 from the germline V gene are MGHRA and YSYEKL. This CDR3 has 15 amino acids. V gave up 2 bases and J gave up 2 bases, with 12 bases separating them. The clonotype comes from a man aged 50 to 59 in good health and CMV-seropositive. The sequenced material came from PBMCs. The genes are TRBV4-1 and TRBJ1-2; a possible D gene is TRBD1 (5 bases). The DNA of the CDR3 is TGCGCCAGCAGCCAACGTATCGGGGGGAACTATGGCTACACCTTC. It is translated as CASSQRIGGNYGYTF.